The source of this TCR beta chain is a study of cytomegalovirus exposure and HLA in healthy donors (dated by TCRdb to between 2016 and 2019). About the full investigation: An earlier analysis of roughly 630 of the donors reported roughly 270 Gb of sequence data and around 120 million unique TCR beta sequences from roughly 200 million T cells. An early release covering more than 500 HLA-typed donors comprised roughly 300 gigabases of sequencing data and about 90 million unique TCR sequences. Of the 300 to 500 genotyped donors, over 80% were placed in the genetic ancestry cluster associated with self-reported Caucasian donors. The aim of the study was to test whether cataloging public T cell receptors could identify signatures of past pathogen exposure. Using immunosequencing, the study profiled T cell repertoires from fewer than 850 subjects and related those repertoires to cytomegalovirus serostatus. In addition to the first cohort of 650 to 750 subjects, a separate validation cohort of around 110 different subjects was used. High-throughput TCR immunosequencing, statistical association of individual TCRs with disease status, and machine learning were combined to predict cytomegalovirus infection status. To study patterns of TCR occurrence, a later analysis re-analyzed previously published TCR beta repertoires from several hundred donors and added high-resolution HLA genotyping. In the later analysis, no new phenotypic data were used to find candidate immune exposures; instead, reliance was placed on TCR beta sequences and their occurrence across donors. To decide whether each TCR beta V gene segment behaved as functional or pseudogenic, an earlier analysis of some 540 of the donors relied on high-throughput TCR beta sequencing. Donor age, sex, ethnicity and CMV serostatus were compiled alongside the repertoire data. Genome-wide SNP genotypes for about 55% of the 666 donors were used in a later genetic analysis, which treated that subset as a discovery cohort. All discovery cohort repertoires had been generated on a single sequencing platform. Both class I and class II loci were covered by HLA typing, at four-digit resolution. The number of typed donors differed by locus: about 620-640 for A, B, C, DRB1 and DQB1; 522 for DQA1; roughly 600 for DPA1; and about 470 for DPB1. Roughly 5 DR-DQ haplotypes were handled as single units for association and clustering because linkage in the cohort was strong. Across some 400 genotyped donors of the cohort, an average of about 200,000 unique TCR beta nucleotide sequences per donor were sequenced, and around 20% of those sequences were non-productive.

The cohort comprised fewer than 700 healthy bone marrow donors. At the time of sampling, every cohort member was nominally healthy, though immune exposures that went unrecorded were likely present. The donor was CMV seronegative and belonged to the group of 320 or so seronegative cohort members. A peripheral blood sample was provided by each donor, and peripheral blood mononuclear cells were used for TCR beta sequencing. Genomic DNA was extracted from the blood cell samples with the Qiagen DNeasy Blood Extraction Kit. With respect to this clone: Its antigen has not been determined. It has no much larger one-base neighbor in the sample; base qualities were not kept.

Library preparation used the immunoSEQ multiplex PCR assay. The multiplex PCR relied on a mix of 60 forward primers for TCR Vbeta segments and 13 reverse primers for TCR Jbeta segments. A multiplex PCR assay on genomic DNA amplified the CDR3 region of rearranged TCR beta genes. On the Illumina HiSeq System, the amplified TCR beta libraries were sequenced as 87-base-pair reads. As for the original processing: A later analysis tallied tens of millions of unique TCR beta chains across the 666 repertoires, and around 12 million of those chains were shared by two or more donors. Raw reads were error-corrected and collapsed into unique sequences by a nearest-neighbor algorithm in which closely related sequences were merged to remove PCR and sequencing errors. To assign V, D and J gene segments, CDR3 sequences were aligned to IMGT reference sequences. Each retained sequence needed at least a six-nucleotide match to both a V gene segment and a J gene segment. Rearrangements were called productive when the CDR3 lacked stop codons and stayed in frame with V and J; all others were non-productive. Following IMGT convention, CDR3 was defined as the stretch from the second conserved V-encoded cysteine up to the conserved J-encoded phenylalanine. The earlier analysis of roughly 590 of the donors excluded sequences that lacked an unambiguous match to a single V gene segment. In an earlier analysis of some 590 of the donors, V segments were called functional above 56.7% productive rearrangements and were called segregating when the between-donor standard deviation exceeded 5%. A statistical classification framework was built to diagnose cytomegalovirus status from the catalog of TCR beta chain sequences. A later analysis assigned V and J genes by comparing TCR nucleotide sequences with IMGT/GENE-DB human TR gene sequences. Using the TCRdist pipeline, a later analysis assigned CDR3 sequences along with most-parsimonious VDJ recombination scenarios. In a later analysis, each TCR beta chain was defined by its CDR3 amino acid sequence together with its V-gene family, and reads without a unique V-gene family were excluded. As a way to deal with suspected cross-contamination and a sequencing artifact, a later analysis dropped 450 to 600 nucleotide sequences that were highly shared and had low generation probability. A later analysis calculated a clonal expansion index for each public chain from normalized within-repertoire ranks of inferred template counts. Generation probabilities in a later analysis came from a VDJ recombination model fitted to out-of-frame rearrangements, and those results were checked against IGoR. Hypergeometric tests were used in a later analysis to score TCR-TCR, TCR-HLA and TCR-CMV co-occurrence, with a repertoire-size bias correction applied to the TCR pairs. To estimate false discovery rates, a later analysis permuted the HLA or CMV assignments 20 times. A later analysis grouped co-occurring TCRs with DBSCAN, adding TCRdist sequence similarity when clustering within HLA-allele-positive subsets. Repertoires with fewer than 30,000 or more than 120,000 public chains, plus five repertoires with anomalous nucleotide sharing, were excluded from co-occurrence clustering. Here the immuneACCESS table is served through TCRdb, limited to in-frame sequences with V and J called. Missing clones are a known gap in these copies; in checked studies unresolved V genes cover under half, and the rest lacks a known reason. Clonal size and the V and J genes are those of that table, whereas D and trimming came from the DNA. Present in this sample are 150,000 to 170,000 clones, roughly four fifths of which were seen just once. The top ten clones comprise over 1.3% of the sample.

The CDR3 measures 15 amino acids from cysteine to phenylalanine. Only CDR3 DNA is held: 45 bases, read in frame from base 1. V is pruned by 2 bases and J by 3 bases, leaving 4 bases of the junction without a gene match. The germline V gene provides CDR1 MRHNA and CDR2 SNTAGT. Here is what the overall study found, with its caveats: Sequencing depth was assumed to be roughly uniform across donors in the presence/absence analyses, though that assumption may not hold. The classifier was reported to diagnose cytomegalovirus status with high specificity and sensitivity in both the original and validation cohorts. The sequencing pipeline was judged likely to have produced a cluster of highly shared sequence variants as a technical artifact. When HLA alleles, especially DR and DQ, strongly co-occurred, TCR associations were difficult to assign to individual alleles. Some IMGT-functional V segments, including TRBV6-2 and TRBV6-3, could not be distinguished by the 87-base-pair reads and were therefore excluded. In this cohort, only TCR beta chains were sequenced, and detectable features were limited by the absence of alpha or paired-chain data. In vitro tests confirmed that three of the cytomegalovirus-associated TCR beta chains recognize cytomegalovirus antigens. Approximately 18 rarely observed V segments, including chromosome 9 orphons, were excluded from the earlier analysis of 550 to 700 of the donors because counts were too low. Compared with equally common non-associated chains, HLA-associated TCR beta chains in a later analysis were more clonally expanded and had lower generation probabilities. Most CMV-associated TCR beta chains appeared to be HLA-restricted in a later analysis, and the HLA associations seemed to be driven largely by CMV exposure. Linkage disequilibrium might explain the correlated functional status among segregating V segments, but an unknown experimental factor could not be excluded. The study gave a list of more than 150 TCR beta chains associated with cytomegalovirus. Across donors, most TCR sequences were observed very rarely, whereas some public TCRs were present in many individuals. At a false discovery rate of 0.05, a later analysis linked under 20,000 TCR beta sequences to specific HLA alleles. The authors suggested that the approach could potentially be extended to other disease states and immunological phenotypes. A later genetic analysis reported fewer N-insertions in productive TCRs among donors in an Asian-associated ancestry cluster than the roughly 700-donor mean. CMV serostatus was the only immune exposure information available for the cohort. In a later analysis, TCR association rates were found to vary across HLA loci, with the most associated TCRs seen for DRB1 alleles and the fewest for HLA-C alleles. V-gene and J-gene trimming of TCR beta chains was associated with a missense DCLRE1C variant in a later genetic analysis, and the association was replicated in an independent cohort. Several of the top co-occurrence clusters appeared to be linked to parvovirus B19, influenza, CMV and Epstein-Barr virus, according to a later analysis. Broadly in line with IMGT annotations, most TCR beta V segments showed up in productive rearrangements about 90% or about 30% of the time in an earlier analysis of several hundred of the donors. A further reported finding was that TCR beta sequences accurately predicted the HLA-A and HLA-B alleles for most subjects in the first cohort. Because HLA typing was missing for some donors at each locus, association tests included only the typed subset.

The sequenced sample was PBMCs. This sequence uses TRBV6-4 and TRBJ2-3, and 8 junctional nucleotides match TRBD2. This sequence was found in a man younger than 30 in good health and CMV-seronegative. CDR3 loop: CASSDGLAGTDTQYF. The DNA reads TGTGCCAGCAGTGACGGACTAGCTGGGACAGATACGCAGTATTTT.